The present entry profiles one TCR beta chain with its context. What it binds is not known. The sample has other DNA sequences that encode this CDR3 too. PCR used 60 Vbeta primers and 13 Jbeta primers. The repertoire was sequenced with immunoSEQ multiplex PCR; TCRdb's copy has only in-frame clones and lacks some. The sample consists of roughly 220,000 clones, 70% to 80% of them appearing once. The sample belongs to a study of cytomegalovirus exposure and HLA in healthy donors. Findings and caveats of the study: In an earlier analysis, most TCR beta V segments were productive about 90% or about 30% of the time.

This sequence originates from a woman aged 25 to 39 in good health and CMV-seronegative. Sequencing was performed on PBMCs.

CDR3 loop: CASSVGGEETQYF. The CDR3 DNA sequence: TGTGCCAGCAGCGTAGGAGGAGAGGAGACCCAGTACTTC. The chain carries TRBV9 and TRBJ2-5; D is uncertain. Per germline, CDR1 SGDLS and CDR2 YYNGEE. This CDR3 spans 13 amino acids. V dropped 0 bases and J dropped 5 bases, with 8 bases sitting between them.